This TCR beta chain was observed in a study of blood T cell repertoires in COVID-19. Study-level background: Sites across the United States, Italy and Spain contributed samples from acute and convalescent COVID-19.

The CDR3 has 15 residues. Looked up from germline, CDR1 is MNHEY and CDR2 is SVGAGI. V was cut by 7 bases and J by 7 bases, with 19 bases left in between. Assay used: immunoSEQ multiplex PCR; TCRdb lists only in-frame clones, some missing. This repertoire shows tens of thousands of clones, 90% found once; its top ten account for roughly 9.7%. The sequence came from a human donor in a cohort sampled during active COVID-19. The V and J genes are TRBV6-5 and TRBJ1-4; possibly TRBD1 for D (5 bases). Sequenced: peripheral blood. CDR3 bases: TGTGCCAGCAATGACTCCGGGACTAAGGGTGAAAAACTGTTTTTT. It is translated as CASNDSGTKGEKLFF.